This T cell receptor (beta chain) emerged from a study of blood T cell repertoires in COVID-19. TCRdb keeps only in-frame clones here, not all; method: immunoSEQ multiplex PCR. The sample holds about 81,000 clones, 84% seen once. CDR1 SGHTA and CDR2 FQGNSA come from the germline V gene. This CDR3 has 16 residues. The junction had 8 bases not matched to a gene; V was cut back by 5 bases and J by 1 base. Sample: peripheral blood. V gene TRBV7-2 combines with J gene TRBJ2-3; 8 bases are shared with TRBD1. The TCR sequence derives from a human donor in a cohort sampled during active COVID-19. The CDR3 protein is CASSPGGHRGTDTQYF. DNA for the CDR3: TGTGCCAGCAGCCCAGGGGGCCACCGGGGCACAGATACGCAGTATTTT. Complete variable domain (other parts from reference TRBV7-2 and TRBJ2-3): GAGVSQSPSNKVTEKGKDVELRCDPISGHTALYWYRQSLGQGLEFLIYFQGNSAPDKSGLPSDRFSAERTGGSVSTLTIQRTQQEDSAVYLCASSPGGHRGTDTQYFGPGTRLTVL.